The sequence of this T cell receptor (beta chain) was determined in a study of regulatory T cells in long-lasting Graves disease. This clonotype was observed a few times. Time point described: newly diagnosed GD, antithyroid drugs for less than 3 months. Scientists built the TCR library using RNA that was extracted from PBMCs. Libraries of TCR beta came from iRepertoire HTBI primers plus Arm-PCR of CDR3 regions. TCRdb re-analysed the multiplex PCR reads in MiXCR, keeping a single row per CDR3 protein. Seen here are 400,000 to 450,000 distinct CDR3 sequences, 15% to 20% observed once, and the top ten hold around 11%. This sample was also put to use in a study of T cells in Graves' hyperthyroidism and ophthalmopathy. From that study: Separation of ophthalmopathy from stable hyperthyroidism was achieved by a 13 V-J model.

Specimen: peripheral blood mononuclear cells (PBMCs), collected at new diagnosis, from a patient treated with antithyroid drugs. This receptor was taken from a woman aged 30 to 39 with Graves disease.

DNA for the CDR3: TGTGCCAGTAGTGAAGGGGCTCTGAGTCAGCCCCAGCATTTT. Protein product: CASSEGALSQPQHF. V usage is TRBV19 and J usage is TRBJ1-5, with D maybe TRBD1 (5 bases). This CDR3 comprises 14 residues. CDR1 LNHDA and CDR2 SQIVND come from the germline V gene (reference sequence). With 5 bases removed from V and 6 bases from J, the gap between germline ends came to 14 bases.